The present T cell receptor (beta chain) was sequenced within a study of OX40 agonist ivuxolimab in advanced cancers. This CDR3 comprises 15 residues. V lost 6 bases, J lost 2 bases, and 6 bases stayed unmatched. CDR1 LNHDA and CDR2 SQIVND come from the germline V gene (reference sequence). Study results and limitations: Patients who responded partially at 0.1-3.0 mg/kg showed clonal expansion ranking among the lowest.

A remark on this clone: Its antigen is not known.

Using immunoSEQ multiplex PCR, the repertoire was profiled, and TCRdb retains in-frame clones only, with some absent. The sample comprises under 80,000 clones, 88% of which are singletons, and around 4.3% rests with the top ten. This receptor was obtained from an adult with an advanced solid tumor such as melanoma, head and neck, liver or kidney cancer. The starting material was CD4+ or CD8+ T cells sorted from blood, obtained in a trial of the OX40 agonist ivuxolimab. This chain joins TRBV19 and TRBJ2-2, with 7 bases matching TRBD1. The CDR3 DNA is TGTGCCAGTAGGGTAGGGACAGATAACACCGGGGAGCTGTTTTTT. It codes for CASRVGTDNTGELFF.